The text below deals with one T cell receptor (beta chain). Library construction involved attaching unique molecular identifiers to individual cDNA molecules, which allowed quantitative, reproducible TCR counting. The authors' processing: Sample TCR counts, which ranged from roughly 20,000 to 750,000, had a median of approximately 95,000. TCRdb analysed the RACE reads with MiXCR anew, one entry per CDR3 protein. TCRdb, not the original authors, processed these V and J calls. Here the sample spans around 360,000 distinct CDR3 sequences, around 6% being singletons. This CDR3 spans 13 amino acids. CDR1 is SGHTA, CDR2 FQGNSA, per germline. V lost 8 bases, J lost 2 bases, and 6 bases stayed unmatched. This sample was included in a study of human T cells and chemical hapten exposure. Overall study context: Patch tests put 0.01% DPC on the upper back, and the results were checked at 6 days.

Noted time point: patch test 2, 6 weeks after DPC sensitization. Described treatment: therapeutic diphenylcyclopropenone sensitization with weekly scalp DPC. The chain carries TRBV7-2 and TRBJ2-7; 7 bases line up with TRBD1. This TCR derives from a woman aged 18-29 years with alopecia areata. Some clones in this sample may be carry-over from other donors' samples. This material consisted of whole blood, taken in connection with sensitization to the hapten diphenylcyclopropenone (DPC). The CDR3 is CASGAGGTYEQYF. CDR3 nucleotides: TGTGCCAGCGGAGCAGGGGGAACCTACGAGCAGTACTTC.